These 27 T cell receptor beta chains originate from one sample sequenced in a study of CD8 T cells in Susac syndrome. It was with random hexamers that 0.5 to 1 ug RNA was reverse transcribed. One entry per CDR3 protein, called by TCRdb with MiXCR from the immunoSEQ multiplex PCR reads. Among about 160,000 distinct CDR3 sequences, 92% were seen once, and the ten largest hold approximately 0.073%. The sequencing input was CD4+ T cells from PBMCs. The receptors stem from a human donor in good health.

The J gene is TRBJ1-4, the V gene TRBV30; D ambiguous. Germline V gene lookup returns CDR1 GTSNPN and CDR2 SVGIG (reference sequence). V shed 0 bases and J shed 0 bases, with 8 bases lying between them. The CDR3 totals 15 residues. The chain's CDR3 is CAWSVRVATNEKLFF. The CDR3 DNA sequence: TGTGCCTGGAGTGTCAGAGTTGCAACTAATGAAAAACTGTTTTTT.

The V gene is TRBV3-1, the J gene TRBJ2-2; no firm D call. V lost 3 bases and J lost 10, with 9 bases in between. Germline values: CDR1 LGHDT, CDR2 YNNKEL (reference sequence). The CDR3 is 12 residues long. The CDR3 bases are TGTGCCAGCAGCCATTTCAGTCCGGAGCTGTTTTTT. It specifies CASSHFSPELFF.

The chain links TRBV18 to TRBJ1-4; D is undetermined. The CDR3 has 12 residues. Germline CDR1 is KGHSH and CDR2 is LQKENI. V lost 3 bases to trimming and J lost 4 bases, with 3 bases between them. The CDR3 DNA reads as TGTGCCAGCTCACCCGTTAATGAAAAACTGTTTTTT. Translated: CASSPVNEKLFF. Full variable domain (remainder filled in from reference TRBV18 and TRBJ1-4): NAGVMQNPRHLVRRRGQEARLRCSPMKGHSHVYWYRQLPEEGLKFMVYLQKENIIDESGMPKERFSAEFPKEGPSILRIQQVVRGDSAAYFCASSPVNEKLFFGSGTQLSVL.

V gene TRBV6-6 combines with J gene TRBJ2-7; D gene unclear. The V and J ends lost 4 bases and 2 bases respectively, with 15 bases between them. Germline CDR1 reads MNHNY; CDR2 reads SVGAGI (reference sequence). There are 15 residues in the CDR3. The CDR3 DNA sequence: TGTGCCAGCAGTTTAGCAGGAACTCTAACCTACGAGCAGTACTTC. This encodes CASSLAGTLTYEQYF.

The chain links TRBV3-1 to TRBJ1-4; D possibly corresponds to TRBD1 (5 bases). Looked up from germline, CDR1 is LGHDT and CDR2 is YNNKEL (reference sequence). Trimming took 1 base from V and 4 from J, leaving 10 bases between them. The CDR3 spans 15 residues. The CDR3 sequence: CASSQGGSLNEKLFF. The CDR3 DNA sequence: TGTGCCAGCAGCCAAGGGGGGTCCCTTAATGAAAAACTGTTTTTT.

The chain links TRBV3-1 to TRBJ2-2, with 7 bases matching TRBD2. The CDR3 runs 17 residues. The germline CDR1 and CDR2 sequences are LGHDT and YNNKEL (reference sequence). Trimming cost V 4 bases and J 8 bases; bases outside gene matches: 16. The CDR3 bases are TGTGCCAGCAGCCTTAAGGGCGGGAGCTGGGGGAATGGGGAGCTGTTTTTT. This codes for CASSLKGGSWGNGELFF. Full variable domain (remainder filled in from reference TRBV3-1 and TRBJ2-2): DTAVSQTPKYLVTQMGNDKSIKCEQNLGHDTMYWYKQDSKKFLKIMFSYNNKELIINETVPNRFSPKSPDKAHLNLHINSLELGDSAVYFCASSLKGGSWGNGELFFGEGSRLTVL.

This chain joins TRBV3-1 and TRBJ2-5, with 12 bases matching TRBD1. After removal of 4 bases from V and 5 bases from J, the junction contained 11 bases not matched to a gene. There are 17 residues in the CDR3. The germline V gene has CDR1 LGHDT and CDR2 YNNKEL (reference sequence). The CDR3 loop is CASSLTRTGTGGETQYF. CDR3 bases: TGTGCCAGCAGCCTAACACGGACCGGGACAGGGGGCGAGACCCAGTACTTC.

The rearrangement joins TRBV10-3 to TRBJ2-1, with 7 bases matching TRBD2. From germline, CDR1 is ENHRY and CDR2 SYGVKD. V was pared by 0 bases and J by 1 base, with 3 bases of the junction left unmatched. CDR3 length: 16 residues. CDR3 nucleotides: TGTGCCATCAGTGAGTCTGGGGGGGGGTCCTACAATGAGCAGTTCTTC. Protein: CAISESGGGSYNEQFF.

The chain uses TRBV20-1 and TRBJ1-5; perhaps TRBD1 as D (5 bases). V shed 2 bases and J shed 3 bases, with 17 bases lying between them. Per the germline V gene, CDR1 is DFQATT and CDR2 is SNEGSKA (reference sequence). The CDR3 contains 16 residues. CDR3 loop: CSARSYGGRINQPQHF. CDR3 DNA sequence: TGCAGTGCTAGATCCTATGGGGGACGGATCAATCAGCCCCAGCATTTT.

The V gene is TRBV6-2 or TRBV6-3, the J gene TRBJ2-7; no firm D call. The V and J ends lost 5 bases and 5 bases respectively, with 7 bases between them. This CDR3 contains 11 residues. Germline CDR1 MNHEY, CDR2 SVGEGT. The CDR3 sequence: CASSPWDEQYF. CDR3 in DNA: TGTGCCAGCAGTCCTTGGGACGAGCAGTACTTC.

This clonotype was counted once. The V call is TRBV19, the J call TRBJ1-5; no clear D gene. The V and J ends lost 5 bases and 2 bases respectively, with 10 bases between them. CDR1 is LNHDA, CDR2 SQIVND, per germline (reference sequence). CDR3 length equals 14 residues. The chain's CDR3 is CASSLLEGNQPQHF. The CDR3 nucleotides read TGTGCCAGTAGTCTGCTGGAGGGCAATCAGCCCCAGCATTTT.

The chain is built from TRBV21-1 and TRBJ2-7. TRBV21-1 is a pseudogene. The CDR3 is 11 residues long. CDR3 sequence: CASSKKSEQYF. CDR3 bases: TGTGCCAGCAGCAAAAAGTCGGAGCAGTACTTC.

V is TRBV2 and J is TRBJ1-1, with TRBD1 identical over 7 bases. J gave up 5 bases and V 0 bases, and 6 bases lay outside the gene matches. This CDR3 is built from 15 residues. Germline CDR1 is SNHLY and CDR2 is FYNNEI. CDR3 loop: CASSEARQGRTEAFF. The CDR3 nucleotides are TGTGCCAGCAGTGAAGCGAGACAGGGAAGGACTGAAGCTTTCTTT.

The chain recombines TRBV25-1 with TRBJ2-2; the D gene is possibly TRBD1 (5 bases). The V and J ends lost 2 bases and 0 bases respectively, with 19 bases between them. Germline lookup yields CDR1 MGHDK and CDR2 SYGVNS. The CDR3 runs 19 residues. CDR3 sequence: CASSEKSWYRKPNTGELFF. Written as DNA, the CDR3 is TGTGCCAGCAGTGAAAAAAGTTGGTACAGGAAACCGAACACCGGGGAGCTGTTTTTT.

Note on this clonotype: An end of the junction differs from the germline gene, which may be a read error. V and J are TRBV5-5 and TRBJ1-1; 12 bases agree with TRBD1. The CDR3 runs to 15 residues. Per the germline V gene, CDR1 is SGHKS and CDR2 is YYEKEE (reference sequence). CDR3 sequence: CANSLGDRGRTGAFF. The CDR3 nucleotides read TGTGCCAACAGCTTGGGGGACAGGGGGCGCACGGGGGCTTTCTTT.

The CDR3 nucleotides read TGCAGCGTTGAAGATTCCCAGGGGTGGAACACCGGGGAGCTGTTTTTT. Protein product: CSVEDSQGWNTGELFF. The rearrangement links TRBV29-1 to TRBJ2-2; D possibly corresponds to TRBD1 (6 bases). This CDR3 contains 16 residues. Germline CDR1 is SQVTM and CDR2 is ANQGSEA. The germline V and J ends were trimmed by 0 bases and 1 base, with 12 bases remaining between them.

The CDR3 sequence: CSARDEEYGYTF. The CDR3 DNA reads TGCAGTGCTAGAGATGAGGAGTATGGCTACACCTTC. This chain links TRBV20-1 with TRBJ1-2; D is uncertain. Between the trimmed V and J ends, which lost 0 bases and 5 bases, there was a span of 7 bases. Germline V gene sequence: CDR1 DFQATT, CDR2 SNEGSKA (reference sequence). The CDR3 sequence is 12 residues long.

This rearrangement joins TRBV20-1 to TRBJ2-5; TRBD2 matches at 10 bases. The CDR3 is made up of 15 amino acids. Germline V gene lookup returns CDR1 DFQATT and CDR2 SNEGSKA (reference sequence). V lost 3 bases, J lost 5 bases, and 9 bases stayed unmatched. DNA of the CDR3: TGCAGTGCTAGTCAGGCTAGCGGGGGCCCGGAGACCCAGTACTTC. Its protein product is CSASQASGGPETQYF.

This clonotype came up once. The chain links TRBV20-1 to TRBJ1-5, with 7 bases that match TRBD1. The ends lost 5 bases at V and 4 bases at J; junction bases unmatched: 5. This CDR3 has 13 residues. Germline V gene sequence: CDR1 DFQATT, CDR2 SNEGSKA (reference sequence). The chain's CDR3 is CSALGDRNQPQHF. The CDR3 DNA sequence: TGCAGTGCTCTAGGGGACAGAAATCAGCCCCAGCATTTT.

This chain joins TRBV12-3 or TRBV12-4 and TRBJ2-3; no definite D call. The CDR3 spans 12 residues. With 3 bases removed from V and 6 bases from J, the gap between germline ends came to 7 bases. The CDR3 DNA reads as TGTGCCAGCAGTTTCCTGGTGGATACGCAGTATTTT. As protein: CASSFLVDTQYF.

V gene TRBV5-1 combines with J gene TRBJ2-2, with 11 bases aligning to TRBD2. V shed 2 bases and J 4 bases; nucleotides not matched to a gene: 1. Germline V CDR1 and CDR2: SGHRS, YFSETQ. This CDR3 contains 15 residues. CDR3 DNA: TGCGCCAGCAGCTTTAGCGGGAGGGCCACCGGGGAGCTGTTTTTT. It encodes CASSFSGRATGELFF.

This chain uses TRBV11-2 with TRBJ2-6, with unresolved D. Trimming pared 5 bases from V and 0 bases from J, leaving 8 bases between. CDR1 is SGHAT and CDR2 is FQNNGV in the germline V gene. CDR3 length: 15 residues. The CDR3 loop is CASSPTVSGANVLTF. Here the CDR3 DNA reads TGTGCCAGCAGCCCCACAGTCTCTGGGGCCAACGTCCTGACTTTC.

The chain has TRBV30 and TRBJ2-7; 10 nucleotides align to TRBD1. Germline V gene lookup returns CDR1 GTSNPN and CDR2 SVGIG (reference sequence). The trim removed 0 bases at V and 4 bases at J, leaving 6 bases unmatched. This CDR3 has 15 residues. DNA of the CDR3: TGTGCCTGGAGTGTACCTGGGACAGGGGCGTACGAGCAGTACTTC. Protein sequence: CAWSVPGTGAYEQYF.

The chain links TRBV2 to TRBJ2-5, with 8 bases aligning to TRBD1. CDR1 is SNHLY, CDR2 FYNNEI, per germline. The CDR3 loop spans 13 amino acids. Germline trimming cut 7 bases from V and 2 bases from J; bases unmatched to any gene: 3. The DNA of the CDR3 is TGTGCCAGCACCCGGACAGGGCAAGAGACCCAGTACTTC. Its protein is CASTRTGQETQYF. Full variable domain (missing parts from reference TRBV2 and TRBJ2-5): EPEVTQTPSHQVTQMGQEVILRCVPISNHLYFYWYRQILGQKVEFLVSFYNNEISEKSEIFDDQFSVERPDGSNFTLKIRSTKLEDSAMYFCASTRTGQETQYFGPGTRLLVL.

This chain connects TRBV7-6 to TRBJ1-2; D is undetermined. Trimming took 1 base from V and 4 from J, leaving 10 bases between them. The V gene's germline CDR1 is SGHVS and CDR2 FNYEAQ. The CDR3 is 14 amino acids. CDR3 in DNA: TGTGCCAGCAGCTTAGATGCAGGAGGCTATGGCTACACCTTC. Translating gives CASSLDAGGYGYTF.

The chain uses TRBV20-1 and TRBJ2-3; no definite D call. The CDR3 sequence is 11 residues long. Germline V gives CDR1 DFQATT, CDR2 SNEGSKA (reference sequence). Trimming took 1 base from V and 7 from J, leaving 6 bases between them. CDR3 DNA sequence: TGCAGTGCTAGAGGAAGGAATACGCAGTATTTT. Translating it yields CSARGRNTQYF.

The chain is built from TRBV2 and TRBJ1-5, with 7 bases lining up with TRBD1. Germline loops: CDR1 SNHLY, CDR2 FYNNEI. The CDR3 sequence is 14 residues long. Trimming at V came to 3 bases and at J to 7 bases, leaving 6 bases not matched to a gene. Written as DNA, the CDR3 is TGTGCCAGCAGTGATATCGGACAGGACCAGCCCCAGCATTTT. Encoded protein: CASSDIGQDQPQHF.